Sequencing of this T cell receptor (beta chain) was carried out in a study of neurological immune-mediated disorders. Study results and caveats: In HTLV-1-associated myelopathy, TCR clonal expansion was greatest, and in multiple sclerosis it was least, below healthy controls.

The cDNA was generated through 5'RACE incorporating 10-nucleotide random UMIs. Via MiXCR, TCRdb re-called the 5' RACE reads, giving one row per CDR3 protein. Of around 65,000 distinct CDR3 sequences in the sample, more than 4.5% are singletons; the top ten hold about 5.7%. CDR1 is LGHNA, CDR2 YNFKEQ, per germline. The CDR3 is 14 amino acids. Trimming cost V 0 bases and J 0 bases, with 6 bases left between them. This clonotype was detected ten times or more. Its antigen is still unknown. The unsorted libraries were generated from a total of 2 million PBMCs, which had been stored in RNAlater at -80 C. The specimen sequenced was PBMCs. The V and J genes are TRBV4-2 and TRBJ2-7; D remains unclear. The sequence derives from a human donor with multiple sclerosis. The donor label of this sample is uncertain. The chain's CDR3 is CASSQDGSSYEQYF. The CDR3 DNA sequence: TGTGCCAGCAGCCAAGACGGCAGCTCCTACGAGCAGTACTTC.